These 18 T cell receptor beta chains originate from one sample sequenced in a study of T cell repertoires in cytomegalovirus infection (dated by TCRdb to between 2017 and 2020). The listed sequencing device is Illumina HiSeq 1500. TCRdb reprocessed the public reads (quality trimming at Q25 with fastp, clone calling with MiXCR) and kept in-frame beta chains. Entries are consolidated by CDR3 protein sequence, retaining the most common genes and DNA. The table for this sample lists around 740,000 distinct CDR3 sequences; approximately 34% of them were counted only once. The top ten constitute about 2.8% of the sample. The sequencing sample was made of PBMCs. The receptors were gathered from a human donor in good health (CMV status not recorded). Some clones in this sample may be carry-over from other donors' samples.

V usage is TRBV6-6 and J usage is TRBJ2-5, with TRBD2 matching over 9 bases. Losses at the gene ends were 7 bases for V and 5 bases for J; bases not matched to a gene: 11. The CDR3 is 15 residues long. Germline V gene data show CDR1 as MNHNY and CDR2 as SVGAGI (reference sequence). CDR3 DNA sequence: TGTGCCAGCACCGGGAAGGGGACTAGCCGCGAGACCCAGTACTTC. This sequence encodes CASTGKGTSRETQYF.

V gene TRBV11-2 combines with J gene TRBJ2-3; D is ambiguous. This CDR3 has 14 residues. The ends were cut back, 0 bases at V and 6 bases at J, with 10 bases in the middle. In germline, CDR1 is SGHAT, CDR2 FQNNGV. Here the CDR3 DNA reads TGTGCCAGCAGCTTAGAGGGCGGATCGGATACGCAGTATTTT. It codes for CASSLEGGSDTQYF. Filled out from reference TRBV11-2 and TRBJ2-3, the complete variable domain reads EAGVAQSPRYKIIEKRQSVAFWCNPISGHATLYWYQQILGQGPKLLIQFQNNGVVDDSQLPKDRFSAERLKGVDSTLKIQPAKLEDSAVYLCASSLEGGSDTQYFGPGTRLTVL.

The chain couples TRBV7-8 to TRBJ1-6; the D gene is possibly TRBD1 (6 bases). The CDR3 spans 16 residues. V shed 4 bases and J shed 7 bases, with 17 bases lying between them. In germline, CDR1 is SGHVS, CDR2 FQNEAQ. The CDR3 sequence is CASSYRTATLNSPLHF. The CDR3 nucleotides are TGTGCCAGCAGCTACCGGACAGCTACATTGAATTCACCCCTCCACTTT.

The chain links TRBV4-1 to TRBJ1-1; 7 nucleotides agree with TRBD1. Per germline, CDR1 MGHRA and CDR2 YSYEKL. Trimming removed 4 bases from V and 4 bases from J; junction bases left unmatched: 9. This CDR3 spans 15 amino acids. CDR3 protein: CASSPTDRRGTEAFF. Here the CDR3 DNA reads TGCGCCAGCAGCCCGACGGACAGGAGGGGCACTGAAGCTTTCTTT.

The V and J genes are TRBV4-2 and TRBJ2-1, with 10 nucleotides matching TRBD2. Trimming cost V 1 base and J 10 bases; bases outside gene matches: 10. The CDR3 sequence is 16 residues long. Germline V lookup: CDR1 LGHNA, CDR2 YNFKEQ. The CDR3 DNA sequence: TGTGCCAGCAGCCAAGGGTCTCTAGCGGGAGTTGGAGAGCAGTTCTTC. The encoded protein is CASSQGSLAGVGEQFF.

The V call is TRBV5-1, the J call TRBJ1-1, with 7 bases matching TRBD1. The germline V gene encodes CDR1 SGHRS and CDR2 YFSETQ. This CDR3 has 16 amino acids. Trimming at V came to 1 base and at J to 6 bases, leaving 12 bases not matched to a gene. The CDR3: CASSLQGGEVAAEAFF. CDR3 DNA sequence: TGCGCCAGCAGCTTGCAAGGGGGCGAGGTAGCAGCTGAAGCTTTCTTT.

The chain is built from TRBV27 and TRBJ1-2; D remains ambiguous. Trimming removed 5 bases from V and 2 bases from J, with 12 bases in between. There are 14 residues in the CDR3. Germline CDR1 is MNHEY and CDR2 is SMNVEV (reference sequence). DNA for the CDR3: TGTGCCAGCAGTCTACTTATGGGGAACTATGGCTACACCTTC. As protein: CASSLLMGNYGYTF.

The chain combines TRBV29-1 with TRBJ2-1; TRBD1 aligns across 7 bases. The CDR3 totals 16 residues. V lost 7 bases and J lost 0; bases outside the gene matches: 12. Germline V gives CDR1 SQVTM, CDR2 ANQGSEA. CDR3 coding DNA: TGCAGCGCCGAGGGACAGTTCTCTTACTCCTACAATGAGCAGTTCTTC. Its protein product is CSAEGQFSYSYNEQFF.

The genes are TRBV30 and TRBJ1-2, with D perhaps matching TRBD1 (5 bases). V dropped 4 bases and J dropped 2 bases, with 14 bases sitting between them. CDR3 length equals 14 residues. Looked up from germline, CDR1 is GTSNPN and CDR2 is SVGIG (reference sequence). The CDR3 coding sequence is TGTGCCTGGATAGGGGACGGAGGAAACTATGGCTACACCTTC. This gives the protein CAWIGDGGNYGYTF.

This clonotype has ten or more counts. The rearrangement joins TRBV28 to TRBJ1-2; no clear D gene. Trimming pared 6 bases from V and 4 bases from J, leaving 18 bases between. This CDR3 contains 15 residues. The V gene's germline CDR1 is MDHEN and CDR2 SYDVKM. The DNA for the CDR3 is TGTGCCAGCAGCTCCAATCCAGGAAGTCTCTATGGCTACACCTTC. Translating it yields CASSSNPGSLYGYTF.

This clonotype was recorded a few times. The J gene is TRBJ1-1, the V gene TRBV20-1, with D maybe TRBD1 (6 bases). CDR3 length: 17 residues. The germline gives CDR1 DFQATT, CDR2 SNEGSKA (reference sequence). V was trimmed by 3 bases and J by 2 bases, leaving 22 bases between them. CDR3 region: CSARSQASGTINTEAFF. The CDR3 nucleotides read TGCAGTGCTAGGTCTCAGGCCTCCGGGACAATCAACACTGAAGCTTTCTTT.

In its sample, this clonotype was seen a few times. The CDR3 is CASSQYRLSSYNEQFF. CDR3 coding DNA: TGTGCCAGCAGCCAATATCGGCTCAGCTCCTACAATGAGCAGTTCTTC. This chain connects TRBV14 to TRBJ2-1; D remains ambiguous. Trimming pared 2 bases from V and 0 bases from J, leaving 11 bases between. The V gene's germline CDR1 is SGHDN and CDR2 FVKESK. This CDR3 contains 16 residues.

This clonotype was observed a handful of times. The chain links TRBV19 to TRBJ1-5, with TRBD1 identical over 7 bases. This CDR3 has 13 residues. Germline-derived CDR1 and CDR2 are LNHDA and SQIVND (reference sequence). After removal of 8 bases from V and 5 bases from J, the junction contained 6 bases not matched to a gene. CDR3: CASSDRPYQPQHF. As DNA, the CDR3 is TGTGCCAGTTCGGACAGGCCCTATCAGCCCCAGCATTTT.

The chain combines TRBV28 with TRBJ2-2, with 11 positions matching TRBD1. CDR1 MDHEN and CDR2 SYDVKM come from the germline V gene. V shed 6 bases and J 3 bases; nucleotides not matched to a gene: 3. This CDR3 has 15 residues. CDR3: CASSLDRGHTGELFF. CDR3 in DNA: TGTGCCAGCAGCCTGGACAGGGGGCACACCGGGGAGCTGTTTTTT.

This rearrangement joins TRBV12-3 or TRBV12-4 to TRBJ2-7; 8 bases match TRBD2. The V gene end was trimmed by 5 bases and the J gene end by 7 bases; junction bases not matched to a gene: 16. The CDR3 consists of 16 residues. CDR3 residues: CASSPGGSTVMGEQYF. The CDR3 DNA follows: TGTGCCAGCAGTCCGGGGGGGTCAACCGTTATGGGAGAGCAGTACTTC.

V usage is TRBV11-2 and J usage is TRBJ2-7; D might be TRBD1 (6 bases). Germline assignment: CDR1 SGHAT and CDR2 FQNNGV. V lost 5 bases, J lost 2 bases, and 13 bases lay in between. The CDR3 spans 14 residues. CDR3 in DNA: TGTGCCAGCAGCGTAGGGGGATCGGCCTACGAGCAGTACTTC. Translating gives CASSVGGSAYEQYF.

The table lists this clonotype with a few counts. The DNA for the CDR3 is TGTGCCAGCAGCTTAGGAGGGACTAGCGCCTACGAGCAGTACTTC. It encodes CASSLGGTSAYEQYF. The chain joins TRBV7-9 to TRBJ2-7; 10 bases map to TRBD2. V dropped 1 base and J dropped 2; count of bases not matched to a gene: 2. The CDR3 contains 15 residues. CDR1 and CDR2 (germline): SEHNR, FQNEAQ (reference sequence).

This rearrangement joins TRBV12-3 or TRBV12-4 to TRBJ1-1; 8 positions match TRBD1. The CDR3 spans 13 residues. The trim removed 6 bases at V and 6 bases at J, leaving 6 bases unmatched. The CDR3 nucleotides read TGTGCCAGCAGCCCGACAGGGGAGGCTGAAGCTTTCTTT. It is translated as CASSPTGEAEAFF.